The clone carrying this TCR beta chain was seen a few times. This sample was taken from a study of T-cell memory formation after mild COVID-19. This CDR3 spans 19 amino acids. Germline CDR1 reads KGHSH; CDR2 reads LQKENI. The V gene lost 4 bases and the J gene lost 0 bases, with 24 bases spanning the gap. MiXCR, applied by TCRdb to the 5' RACE reads, yields one record per CDR3 protein. The table shows roughly 200,000 distinct CDR3 sequences, with approximately 16% occurring only once. Source material: PBMCs or a T cell subset sorted from them (not recorded which). The sequence was collected from an adult woman who had mild COVID-19 (a few samples of this study predate the infection). Cell type and time point are not known. The V gene is TRBV18, the J gene TRBJ1-1; D uncertain. As DNA, the CDR3 is TGTGCCAGCTCACTTTTCCCACTTCCGGGTCCGCTGGTGAACACTGAAGCTTTCTTT. This codes for CASSLFPLPGPLVNTEAFF.